Sequencing of this T cell receptor (beta chain) was carried out in a study of blood T cell repertoires in COVID-19. Study information: Some COVID-19 samples were acute and others convalescent; all came from the United States, Italy and Spain. PBMCs, B-cell-depleted T cells, or T cells were the source of the cDNA or gDNA that made up the material.

V was shortened by 5 bases and J by 4 bases, with 21 bases between the two germline ends. Germline V CDR1 and CDR2: SGHKS, YYEKEE (reference sequence). The CDR3 is made up of 16 amino acids. As processed by the authors: Estimation of nucleated cell counts was performed using reference gene primer amplification. Generated by immunoSEQ multiplex PCR, the TCRdb table keeps only in-frame clones and is missing some. V and J calls and clone size are given by that table; D and trimming were obtained from the DNA. The sample includes fewer than 350,000 clones, approximately 89% of them seen just once. Seattle patients were enrolled while actively infected and followed longitudinally.

This TCR was recovered from a woman in her sixties or seventies with COVID-19, enrolled during active disease. Specimen: peripheral blood. The chain is built from TRBV5-5 and TRBJ1-2; no firm D call. The CDR3 reads CASSGHFTYAGYGYTF. The DNA of the CDR3 is TGTGCCAGCAGTGGCCATTTTACCTATGCGGGCTATGGCTACACCTTC.